This T cell receptor beta chain came from a study of PD-1 blockade in classical Hodgkin lymphoma. Repertoires were generated with immunoSEQ multiplex PCR, while TCRdb's copy carries only in-frame clones and drops some. Counted here are just under 40,000 clones, 70% to 80% occurring once; the ten biggest clones make up approximately 9.4%. On this clone itself: Its matching antigen is unknown.

Study observations and caveats: Patients newly diagnosed and complete responders had comparable baseline diversity.

The sample's time point: cycle 4 day 1 (C4D1), after less than 7 weeks of nivolumab. Each patient relapsed following autologous stem cell transplantation, and prior brentuximab vedotin exposure differed. CDR3 length: 16 amino acids. The V and J ends lost 1 base and 6 bases, in that order; junction bases with no gene match: 8. The germline gives CDR1 LGHNA, CDR2 YNFKEQ. The sample here was peripheral blood mononuclear cells (PBMCs), taken before the fourth cycle of nivolumab. This chain links TRBV4-2 with TRBJ2-5; 10 nucleotides line up with TRBD2. This sequence originates from a human donor with classical Hodgkin lymphoma. CDR3 amino acids: CASSQVASGGGKTQYF. CDR3 DNA sequence: TGTGCCAGCAGCCAAGTCGCCAGCGGGGGGGGAAAGACCCAGTACTTC.